One sample yielded the 15 T cell receptor beta chains listed below, sequenced in a study of blood T cell repertoires in COVID-19. Libraries were prepared by immunoSEQ multiplex PCR; TCRdb keeps only in-frame clonotypes and omits some of them. The sample contains about 270,000 clones, approximately 87% of which appear only once. The specimen was peripheral blood. These receptors were collected from a woman aged 30 to 39 with COVID-19, enrolled during active disease.

The chain joins TRBV6-4 to TRBJ2-2; 7 nucleotides align to TRBD2. V lost 6 bases and J lost 2; bases outside the gene matches: 6. Per the germline V gene, CDR1 is MRHNA and CDR2 is SNTAGT. The CDR3 consists of 15 residues. CDR3 bases: TGTGCCAGCAGCCGTCTAGCGGTAAACACCGGGGAGCTGTTTTTT. Protein: CASSRLAVNTGELFF.

This clone appeared a single time. The chain uses TRBV2 and TRBJ1-3; D is ambiguous. This CDR3 comprises 13 residues. CDR1 and CDR2 (germline): SNHLY, FYNNEI. V was pared by 5 bases and J by 0 bases, with 5 bases between. The CDR3 reads CASSPISGNTIYF. CDR3 DNA: TGTGCCAGCAGTCCCATCTCTGGAAACACCATATATTTT.

This chain links TRBV2 with TRBJ2-3; 14 bases are a match to TRBD2. This CDR3 comprises 17 residues. Per the germline V gene, CDR1 is SNHLY and CDR2 is FYNNEI. After removal of 5 bases from V and 1 base from J, the junction contained 5 bases not matched to a gene. The CDR3 coding sequence is TGTGCCAGCAGTCCGGGACTAGCGGGGGCGGGCACAGATACGCAGTATTTT. It specifies CASSPGLAGAGTDTQYF.

This clone was observed once. The genes are TRBV5-4 and TRBJ2-1; TRBD2 matches 8 bases. This CDR3 is built from 13 residues. V shed 4 bases and J 9 bases; nucleotides not matched to a gene: 6. CDR1 SGHNT and CDR2 YYREEE come from the germline V gene (reference sequence). The CDR3 sequence: CASSGRGVSEQFF. CDR3 nucleotides: TGTGCCAGCAGCGGGCGGGGGGTGAGTGAGCAGTTCTTC.

The chain links TRBV7-6 to TRBJ1-2; no clear D gene. Trimming pared 1 base from V and 8 bases from J, leaving 14 bases between. The CDR3 contains 14 residues. Germline V lookup: CDR1 SGHVS, CDR2 FNYEAQ. CDR3: CASSLDVGSGGYTF. The CDR3, as DNA: TGTGCCAGCAGCTTAGATGTAGGGTCGGGAGGCTACACCTTC.

This rearrangement joins TRBV29-1 to TRBJ1-2, with 9 bases that match TRBD1. V was clipped by 0 bases and J by 7 bases; unmatched bases: 12. The CDR3 totals 16 residues. Germline values: CDR1 SQVTM, CDR2 ANQGSEA. The CDR3 region is CSVEDWGQGLKGGYTF. The CDR3 nucleotides are TGCAGCGTTGAAGATTGGGGACAGGGACTTAAGGGTGGCTACACCTTC.

The chain carries TRBV19 and TRBJ2-3; the match to TRBD2 covers 9 bases. The V segment lost 4 bases and the J segment 0 bases; nucleotides outside the gene matches: 14. Germline CDR1 and CDR2: LNHDA and SQIVND (reference sequence). This CDR3 is built from 19 residues. CDR3 protein: CASSTPPLPSGASTDTQYF. The CDR3 DNA reads as TGTGCCAGTAGTACCCCCCCTCTTCCTAGCGGGGCTAGCACAGATACGCAGTATTTT.

V usage is TRBV19 and J usage is TRBJ2-5; 7 nucleotides match TRBD2. Germline CDR1 and CDR2: LNHDA and SQIVND (reference sequence). The V gene end was trimmed by 6 bases and the J gene end by 0 bases; junction bases not matched to a gene: 4. The CDR3 spans 14 residues. Here the CDR3 DNA reads TGTGCCAGTAGGATGGGGGGGTACCAAGAGACCCAGTACTTC. Translating it yields CASRMGGYQETQYF.

The J gene is TRBJ2-1, the V gene TRBV2, with 12 bases fitting TRBD1. In germline, CDR1 is SNHLY, CDR2 FYNNEI. The V and J ends lost 3 bases and 7 bases, in that order; junction bases with no gene match: 7. The CDR3 covers 16 residues. CDR3 sequence: CASSDPGQGAGNEQFF. In nucleotides, the CDR3 is TGTGCCAGCAGTGATCCGGGACAGGGGGCGGGAAATGAGCAGTTCTTC.

This sequence joins TRBV15 and TRBJ1-2, with D unresolved. This CDR3 is built from 16 residues. V was pared by 5 bases and J by 8 bases, with 24 bases between. Germline-derived CDR1 and CDR2 are LNHNV and YYDKDF (reference sequence). The CDR3 region is CATSHLPFAPGNGYTF. The CDR3 coding sequence is TGTGCCACCAGCCACCTCCCCTTCGCCCCAGGAAACGGCTACACCTTC.

The chain links TRBV19 to TRBJ1-1; 8 bases fit TRBD1. CDR3 length: 16 amino acids. V shed 6 bases and J 4 bases; nucleotides not matched to a gene: 13. CDR1 and CDR2 (germline): LNHDA, SQIVND (reference sequence). CDR3 amino acids: CASRKVLVRGRTEAFF. The CDR3 nucleotides are TGTGCCAGTAGAAAGGTTCTGGTCAGGGGGCGCACTGAAGCTTTCTTT.

The chain recombines TRBV19 with TRBJ1-1; D call uncertain. Between the trimmed V and J ends, which lost 4 bases and 1 base, there was a span of 19 bases. The CDR3 contains 17 residues. Germline values: CDR1 LNHDA, CDR2 SQIVND (reference sequence). The CDR3 sequence: CASSTFSGGLRNTEAFF. CDR3 nucleotides: TGTGCCAGTAGTACGTTCTCAGGCGGGCTCAGGAACACTGAAGCTTTCTTT.

The J gene is TRBJ2-3, the V gene TRBV7-2; the D gene is possibly TRBD2 (5 bases). The V gene's germline CDR1 is SGHTA and CDR2 FQGNSA. Trimming removed 5 bases from V and 0 bases from J, with 9 bases in between. The CDR3 sequence is 14 residues long. The CDR3 loop is CASSPGLSTDTQYF. The CDR3, as DNA: TGTGCCAGCAGCCCAGGACTGAGCACAGATACGCAGTATTTT.

There are a few counts of this clone. This rearrangement joins TRBV29-1 to TRBJ2-2, with 7 bases fitting TRBD1. With 3 bases clipped from V and 7 bases from J, the junction kept 11 bases outside the gene matches. Germline CDR1 reads SQVTM; CDR2 reads ANQGSEA. The CDR3 is 15 amino acids. This chain's CDR3 is CSVDSGRGPNGELFF. The DNA of the CDR3 is TGCAGCGTTGACTCGGGAAGGGGGCCTAACGGGGAGCTGTTTTTT.

The chain recombines TRBV2 with TRBJ2-1, with 8 bases fitting TRBD2. CDR1 is SNHLY, CDR2 FYNNEI, per germline. CDR3 length: 15 residues. The ends lost 4 bases at V and 2 bases at J; junction bases unmatched: 4. The CDR3 DNA reads as TGTGCCAGCAGTGGTGGAGCGGGGGCCTACAATGAGCAGTTCTTC. It encodes CASSGGAGAYNEQFF.